This T cell receptor beta chain originates from a study of T-cell memory formation after mild COVID-19. The overall study: Largely donor-specific sequence clusters came from a couple of donors. Study-wide results and caveats: The study found balanced CD4/CD8 in clones contracting day 15 to 85 and a CD4+ lean in later expanders.

A word on this clonotype: What it recognizes is unknown.

Germline CDR1 reads SGHKS; CDR2 reads YYEKEE (reference sequence). Trimming took off 0 bases at V and 6 bases at J, with 7 bases between the two ends. The length of the CDR3 is 13 residues. Using constant-segment primers, 5'RACE produced TCR alpha and TCR beta cDNA libraries carrying sample barcodes and UMIs. Each CDR3 protein gets one entry after TCRdb re-called the 5' RACE reads with MiXCR. Among some 320,000 distinct CDR3 sequences, around 15% were seen once, and the ten largest hold approximately 20%. The chain carries TRBV5-5 and TRBJ1-5; D uncertain. This clonotype originated in a man aged 18 to 35 who had mild COVID-19 (a few samples of this study predate the infection). Cell type and time point are not known. Sample: PBMCs or a T cell subset sorted from them (not recorded which). The CDR3 nucleotides read TGTGCCAGCAGCTTGGCTGTCAGTCAGCCCCAGCATTTT. It yields the protein CASSLAVSQPQHF.